This T cell receptor beta chain was profiled in a study of cytomegalovirus exposure and HLA in healthy donors. The wider study: The same platform used for the 650 to 850 first-cohort repertoires was also used for the 95 to 150 validation repertoires, as a later analysis reported.

Regarding the study as a whole: Associated with cytomegalovirus, according to the listing, were around 160 TCR beta chains. The tendency of first-cohort TCR clusters to co-occur in the 120 or so validation repertoires was identified by a subsequent analysis.

This clone was found once. As yet, its antigen is unknown. Trimming cost V 4 bases and J 6 bases, with 10 bases left between them. The CDR3 consists of 13 residues. Germline CDR1 reads SGDLS; CDR2 reads YYNGEE. The donors belonged to the roughly 120-subject validation cohort, separate from the roughly 650-subject first cohort. Clones were sequenced by immunoSEQ multiplex PCR, and TCRdb holds only the in-frame ones, with some missing. The sample has about 130,000 clones; 89% are singletons. The chain combines TRBV9 with TRBJ2-2, with a tentative D call TRBD2 (6 bases). This receptor was obtained from a woman younger than 35 in good health and CMV-seronegative. The material sequenced was PBMCs. DNA of the CDR3: TGTGCCAGCAGCCTACGACTAGCCGGGGAGCTGTTTTTT. This gives the protein CASSLRLAGELFF.